This TCR beta chain was obtained from a study of human T cells and chemical hapten exposure. This clonotype was counted between two and nine times. Its antigen is undetermined. Overall study results and limits: The study found that PT1 expanded TCR counts correlated positively with patch test score.

MiXCR, run by TCRdb on the RACE reads, gives a single entry per CDR3 protein. The sample includes about 120,000 distinct CDR3 sequences, less than 15% seen only once; the top ten take approximately 2.6%. Specified time point: pre-sensitization, week 0. Indicated treatment: therapeutic diphenylcyclopropenone sensitization with weekly scalp DPC. CDR1 DFQATT and CDR2 SNEGSKA come from the germline V gene (reference sequence). There are 12 residues in the CDR3. V was shortened by 0 bases and J by 4 bases, with 6 bases between the two germline ends. The TCR was taken from a woman aged 18-29 years with alopecia areata. Some clones in this sample may be carry-over from other donors' samples. Specimen: whole blood, collected in connection with sensitization to the hapten diphenylcyclopropenone (DPC). The V and J genes are TRBV20-1 and TRBJ1-1; the D is unclear. CDR3 sequence reads: CSAREDGTEAFF. CDR3 bases: TGCAGTGCTAGAGAGGATGGCACTGAAGCTTTCTTT.